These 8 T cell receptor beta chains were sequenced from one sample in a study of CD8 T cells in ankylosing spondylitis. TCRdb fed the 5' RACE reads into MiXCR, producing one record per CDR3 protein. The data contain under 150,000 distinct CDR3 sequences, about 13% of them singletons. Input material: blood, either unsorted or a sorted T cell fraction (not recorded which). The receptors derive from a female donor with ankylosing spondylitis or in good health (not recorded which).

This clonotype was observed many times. Written as DNA, the CDR3 is TGTGCCAGCAGCTTAACGGGGGCCCTATACCCCTACGAGCAGTACTTC. Its translation: CASSLTGALYPYEQYF. The V call is TRBV11-2, the J call TRBJ2-7, with D possibly being TRBD1 or TRBD2 (6 bases each). CDR1 is SGHAT and CDR2 is FQNNGV in the germline V gene. The CDR3 sequence is 16 residues long. Trimming removed 2 bases at V and 2 bases at J, with 16 bases between.

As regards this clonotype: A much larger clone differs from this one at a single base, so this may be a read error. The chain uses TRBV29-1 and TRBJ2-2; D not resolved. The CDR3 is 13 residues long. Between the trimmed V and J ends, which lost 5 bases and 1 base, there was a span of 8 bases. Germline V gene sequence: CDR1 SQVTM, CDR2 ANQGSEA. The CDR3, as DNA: TGCAGCGTTTATTCCAGGAACACCGGGGAGCTGTTTTTT. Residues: CSVYSRNTGELFF.

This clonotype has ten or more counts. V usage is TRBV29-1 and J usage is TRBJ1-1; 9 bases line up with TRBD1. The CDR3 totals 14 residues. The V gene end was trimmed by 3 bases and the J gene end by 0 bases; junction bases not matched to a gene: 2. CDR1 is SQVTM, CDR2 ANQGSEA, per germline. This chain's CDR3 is CSVDRTGVNTEAFF. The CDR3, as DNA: TGCAGCGTTGACCGGACAGGGGTGAACACTGAAGCTTTCTTT.

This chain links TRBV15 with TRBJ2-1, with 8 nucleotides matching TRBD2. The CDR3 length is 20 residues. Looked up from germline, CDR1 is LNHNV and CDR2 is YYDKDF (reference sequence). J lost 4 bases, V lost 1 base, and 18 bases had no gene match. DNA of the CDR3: TGTGCCACCAGCAGAGTCGAATCTGGCGGGAGGACTCGCGGATACAATGAGCAGTTCTTC. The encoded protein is CATSRVESGGRTRGYNEQFF.

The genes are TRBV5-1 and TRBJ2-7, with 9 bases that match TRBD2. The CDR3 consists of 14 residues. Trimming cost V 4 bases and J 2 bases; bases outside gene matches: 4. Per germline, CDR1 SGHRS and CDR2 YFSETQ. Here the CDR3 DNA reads TGCGCCAGCAGCGGGCTAGCGGGAACCTACGAGCAGTACTTC. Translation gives CASSGLAGTYEQYF. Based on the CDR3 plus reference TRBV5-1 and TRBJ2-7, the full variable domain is KAGVTQTPRYLIKTRGQQVTLSCSPISGHRSVSWYQQTPGQGLQFLFEYFSETQRNKGNFPGRFSGRQFSNSRSEMNVSTLELGDSALYLCASSGLAGTYEQYFGPGTRLTVT.

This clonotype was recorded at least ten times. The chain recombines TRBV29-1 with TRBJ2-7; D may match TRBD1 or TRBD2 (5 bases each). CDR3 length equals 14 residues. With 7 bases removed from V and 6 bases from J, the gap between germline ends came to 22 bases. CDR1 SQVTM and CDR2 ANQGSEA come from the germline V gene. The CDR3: CSARGRDGQAEQYF. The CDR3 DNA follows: TGCAGCGCCCGGGGACGGGACGGGCAAGCCGAGCAGTACTTC.

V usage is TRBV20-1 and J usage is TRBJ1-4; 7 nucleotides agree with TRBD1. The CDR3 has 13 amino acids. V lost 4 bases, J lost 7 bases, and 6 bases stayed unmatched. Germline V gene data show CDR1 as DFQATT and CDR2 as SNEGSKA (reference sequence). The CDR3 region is CSANPRGLEKLFF. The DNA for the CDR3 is TGCAGTGCTAATCCGAGGGGGCTTGAAAAACTGTTTTTT.

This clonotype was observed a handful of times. CDR3 bases: TGCGCCAGTAGGACTAGCCTAAGCTCCTACGAGCAGTACTTC. This encodes CASRTSLSSYEQYF. The rearrangement joins TRBV10-2 to TRBJ2-7, with 8 bases fitting TRBD2. This CDR3 is built from 14 residues. From germline, CDR1 is WSHSY and CDR2 SAAADI. V lost 9 bases to trimming and J lost 0 bases; unmatched junction nucleotides: 7.